This TCR beta chain was identified during a study of blood T cell repertoires in COVID-19. Study summary: PBMCs, B-cell-depleted T cells, or T cells provided the cDNA or gDNA that made up the material.

Methods used by the authors: Quantification of nucleated cells was approximated via reference gene primer amplification. TCRdb's copy holds only in-frame clones and misses some; the assay was immunoSEQ multiplex PCR. Clonal size and the V and J genes are those of that table, whereas D and trimming came from the DNA. Altogether 250,000 or so clones are present, around 86% being singletons, with the ten largest covering approximately 2.6%. In terms of age and location, participants ranged from roughly 18 to 100 years and lived in under 30 US areas. Participants' own reports of clinical history determined their cohort assignment. Material: PBMCs or T cells enriched from blood (not recorded which). This receptor was obtained from a woman aged 18-30 years who had recovered from COVID-19.

CDR3 region: CASSLEPGSGGELFF. CDR3 in DNA: TGTGCCAGCAGCTTAGAGCCAGGGTCGGGCGGGGAGCTGTTTTTT. The chain carries TRBV7-2 and TRBJ2-2; weak D call: TRBD1 (5 bases). With 1 base removed from V and 7 bases from J, the gap between germline ends came to 13 bases. The CDR3 runs 15 residues. In germline, CDR1 is SGHTA, CDR2 FQGNSA.